Shown below are 26 T cell receptor beta chains from a single sample sequenced in a study of cytomegalovirus exposure and HLA in healthy donors. With 60 Vbeta and 13 Jbeta primers, the PCR was carried out. Here immunoSEQ multiplex PCR was the method, and the copy in TCRdb shows in-frame clones only, minus some. The sample gives some 71,000 clones, roughly 74% of which show up once; about 20% is in the top ten. Sequenced material: PBMCs. The source is a woman aged 25-40 years in good health and CMV-seropositive.

The chain carries TRBV9 and TRBJ2-5; unclear D gene. The germline V gene encodes CDR1 SGDLS and CDR2 YYNGEE. Trimming pared 0 bases from V and 5 bases from J, leaving 17 bases between. The CDR3 runs 16 residues. The CDR3 here is CASSVALLVSRETQYF. Written as DNA, the CDR3 is TGTGCCAGCAGCGTAGCCCTCCTGGTTAGTCGGGAGACCCAGTACTTC.

The genes are TRBV4-3 and TRBJ2-1; 9 bases are shared with TRBD1. CDR3 length equals 19 residues. Germline-derived CDR1 and CDR2 are LGHNA and YSLEER. V lost 1 base, J lost 1 base, and 11 bases stayed unmatched. This chain's CDR3 is CASSQVPPGTGYSYNEQFF. The CDR3 DNA reads as TGCGCCAGCAGCCAAGTCCCCCCCGGGACAGGGTATTCCTACAATGAGCAGTTCTTC.

This chain uses TRBV9 with TRBJ2-5, with D hard to call. V shed 0 bases and J shed 2 bases, with 14 bases lying between them. The V gene's germline CDR1 is SGDLS and CDR2 YYNGEE. The CDR3 covers 16 residues. The CDR3 spells CASSVAPEPPQETQYF. The CDR3 coding sequence is TGTGCCAGCAGCGTAGCTCCGGAGCCGCCTCAAGAGACCCAGTACTTC.

Only a few counts were recorded for this clone. The CDR3 coding sequence is TGTGCCAGCAGTTTCGTAGGGGGCAACTATGGCTACACCTTC. This gives the protein CASSFVGGNYGYTF. The V and J genes are TRBV27 and TRBJ1-2, with 7 bases aligning to TRBD1. The germline CDR1 and CDR2 sequences are MNHEY and SMNVEV (reference sequence). V shed 3 bases, J shed 2 bases, and the junction held 3 bases outside the gene matches. The length of the CDR3 is 14 residues.

This chain links TRBV19 with TRBJ2-7; 9 nucleotides line up with TRBD1. Germline CDR1 and CDR2: LNHDA and SQIVND (reference sequence). The CDR3 is 15 amino acids. J lost 1 base, V lost 3 bases, and 4 bases had no gene match. The CDR3 here is CASSMGGTGSYEQYF. As DNA, the CDR3 is TGTGCCAGTAGTATGGGAGGGACAGGGTCCTACGAGCAGTACTTC. Full variable domain (outside the CDR3, taken from reference TRBV19 and TRBJ2-7): DGGITQSPKYLFRKEGQNVTLSCEQNLNHDAMYWYRQDPGQGLRLIYYSQIVNDFQKGDIAEGYSVSREKKESFPLTVTSAQKNPTAFYLCASSMGGTGSYEQYFGPGTRLTVT.

This rearrangement joins TRBV6-5 to TRBJ1-5, with 9 bases identical to TRBD1. V shed 6 bases and J 6 bases; nucleotides not matched to a gene: 9. CDR1 is MNHEY and CDR2 is SVGAGI in the germline V gene. The CDR3 is 15 residues long. The CDR3 DNA follows: TGTGCCAGCAGACCCACAGGGGGCCGGGGTCAGCCCCAGCATTTT. This sequence encodes CASRPTGGRGQPQHF.

The J gene is TRBJ1-1, the V gene TRBV6-5; possibly TRBD1 for D (5 bases). The CDR3 is made up of 13 amino acids. Germline V gene data show CDR1 as MNHEY and CDR2 as SVGAGI. The germline V and J ends were trimmed by 6 bases and 5 bases, with 13 bases remaining between them. CDR3 region: CASSGTLGTEAFF. As DNA, the CDR3 is TGTGCCAGCAGCGGGACTCTCGGAACTGAAGCTTTCTTT.

The genes are TRBV7-9 and TRBJ2-2, with 13 bases lining up with TRBD2. Germline CDR1 reads SEHNR; CDR2 reads FQNEAQ (reference sequence). V gave up 5 bases and J gave up 5 bases; unmatched junction bases: 8. The length of the CDR3 is 17 residues. Here the CDR3 DNA reads TGTGCCAGCAGCCCTGGACTAGCGGGAGAAAATACCGGGGAGCTGTTTTTT. Its protein product is CASSPGLAGENTGELFF.

This clone was detected only once. This chain connects TRBV4-3 to TRBJ1-1; D call uncertain. Germline V gives CDR1 LGHNA, CDR2 YSLEER. V was trimmed by 4 bases and J by 0 bases, leaving 9 bases between them. The CDR3 covers 14 residues. The CDR3 protein is CASSRGLLNTEAFF. CDR3 bases: TGCGCCAGCAGCCGAGGTCTTCTGAACACTGAAGCTTTCTTT.

The V call is TRBV30, the J call TRBJ1-3; 9 nucleotides match TRBD1. There are 16 residues in the CDR3. Trimming took 5 bases from V and 0 from J; bases not matched to a gene: 8. Germline V lookup: CDR1 GTSNPN, CDR2 SVGIG (reference sequence). In DNA, the CDR3 is TGTGCCTGGTACAGGGGGCGACTTCACTCTGGAAACACCATATATTTT. It translates to CAWYRGRLHSGNTIYF.

CDR3 amino acids: CAWDSGGQPQHF. CDR3 coding DNA: TGTGCCTGGGACTCAGGGGGTCAGCCCCAGCATTTT. V is TRBV30 and J is TRBJ1-5, with TRBD1 matching 7 bases. Germline V CDR1 and CDR2: GTSNPN, SVGIG (reference sequence). The CDR3 extends over 12 amino acids. V trimming: 5 bases; J trimming: 6 bases; junction bases outside the gene matches: 4.

The V gene is TRBV6-5, the J gene TRBJ2-4; 9 bases line up with TRBD1. This CDR3 comprises 15 residues. Looked up from germline, CDR1 is MNHEY and CDR2 is SVGAGI. Trimming removed 10 bases from V and 0 bases from J; junction bases left unmatched: 7. CDR3 DNA sequence: TGTGCCACAGGGGGACAGGGTTTAGCCAAAAACATTCAGTACTTC. Its translation: CATGGQGLAKNIQYF.

This chain joins TRBV18 and TRBJ2-7; no reliable D call. The CDR3 contains 12 residues. V shed 4 bases and J shed 9 bases, with 13 bases lying between them. Germline CDR1 and CDR2: KGHSH and LQKENI. The CDR3 coding sequence is TGTGCCAGCTCACTGAACACAGTCGGGCAGTACTTC. As protein: CASSLNTVGQYF.

The chain combines TRBV4-2 with TRBJ1-1; 9 bases are a match to TRBD1. CDR3 length: 15 residues. Losses at the gene ends were 2 bases for V and 3 bases for J; bases not matched to a gene: 4. Germline CDR1 and CDR2: LGHNA and YNFKEQ. The CDR3 coding sequence is TGTGCCAGCAGCCAATCCGGGACAGGGTACACTGAAGCTTTCTTT. Its protein product is CASSQSGTGYTEAFF.

J is TRBJ2-1 and V is TRBV5-6; D remains unclear. CDR3 length: 13 amino acids. The germline gives CDR1 SGHDT, CDR2 YYEEEE. The V end was cut by 2 bases, the J end by 3 bases, with 6 bases between. The CDR3: CASSLASYNEQFF. CDR3 sequence (DNA): TGTGCCAGCAGCTTAGCTAGCTACAATGAGCAGTTCTTC. The full variable domain, in which reference TRBV5-6 and TRBJ2-1 provide the parts outside the CDR3, is DAGVTQSPTHLIKTRGQQVTLRCSPKSGHDTVSWYQQALGQGPQFIFQYYEEEERQRGNFPDRFSGHQFPNYSSELNVNALLLGDSALYLCASSLASYNEQFFGPGTRLTVL.

The V and J genes are TRBV2 and TRBJ2-7; weak D call: TRBD2 (5 bases). CDR3 length equals 15 residues. Per the germline V gene, CDR1 is SNHLY and CDR2 is FYNNEI. Trimming shortened V by 3 bases and J by 3 bases, and 15 bases separated the two germline ends. The CDR3 DNA reads TGTGCCAGCAGTGACGGGAACCGAGGAAGCTACGAGCAGTACTTC. It encodes CASSDGNRGSYEQYF.

In its sample, this clone was seen once. The gene calls are TRBV5-1 and TRBJ2-7; 11 bases are shared with TRBD1. This CDR3 comprises 14 residues. The J segment lost 5 bases and the V segment lost 3 bases, leaving 4 bases of the junction unmatched. CDR1 is SGHRS, CDR2 YFSETQ, per germline. CDR3 sequence: CASSSGQGAHEQYF. CDR3 DNA sequence: TGCGCCAGCAGCTCAGGACAGGGGGCCCACGAGCAGTACTTC. Together with reference TRBV5-1 and TRBJ2-7, the CDR3 gives the full variable domain: KAGVTQTPRYLIKTRGQQVTLSCSPISGHRSVSWYQQTPGQGLQFLFEYFSETQRNKGNFPGRFSGRQFSNSRSEMNVSTLELGDSALYLCASSSGQGAHEQYFGPGTRLTVT.

This chain links TRBV6-5 with TRBJ1-2, with a tentative D call TRBD1 (6 bases). Germline values: CDR1 MNHEY, CDR2 SVGAGI. Trimming pared 6 bases from V and 3 bases from J, leaving 14 bases between. CDR3 length equals 14 residues. Written as DNA, the CDR3 is TGTGCCAGCAGGTTCACACAGGGACACTATGGCTACACCTTC. It translates to CASRFTQGHYGYTF.

Only one count was recorded for this clone. The rearrangement links TRBV25-1 to TRBJ2-1; unclear D gene. Germline CDR1 is MGHDK and CDR2 is SYGVNS. The V end was cut by 2 bases, the J end by 4 bases, with 9 bases between. The CDR3 extends over 14 amino acids. The CDR3 DNA is TGTGCCAGCAGTGAAGTCGCGGCTTACAATGAGCAGTTCTTC. This encodes CASSEVAAYNEQFF.

This chain joins TRBV6-5 and TRBJ2-7; D is unclear. This CDR3 has 12 residues. V was pared by 4 bases and J by 1 base, with 5 bases between. Germline V gives CDR1 MNHEY, CDR2 SVGAGI. The CDR3 loop is CASSSASYEQYF. The CDR3 coding sequence is TGTGCCAGCAGTTCCGCGTCCTACGAGCAGTACTTC.

Written as DNA, the CDR3 is TGCGCCAGCAGCCAATTCGGACAAGGAGGGCTCCACGAGCAGTACTTC. Encoded protein: CASSQFGQGGLHEQYF. The chain is built from TRBV4-1 and TRBJ2-7; possible D gene TRBD2, 6 bases. The germline V and J ends were trimmed by 2 bases and 5 bases, with 19 bases remaining between them. This CDR3 is built from 16 residues. Germline V gene lookup returns CDR1 MGHRA and CDR2 YSYEKL.

This clone was seen once. V gene TRBV11-2 combines with J gene TRBJ2-7, with unresolved D. Germline values: CDR1 SGHAT, CDR2 FQNNGV. Between the trimmed V and J ends, which lost 5 bases and 0 bases, there was a span of 8 bases. The CDR3 extends over 13 amino acids. CDR3 coding DNA: TGTGCCAGCAGCCTCCTTCCCTCCTACGAGCAGTACTTC. Encoded protein: CASSLLPSYEQYF.

By share, this clone counts as large. The chain joins TRBV6-5 to TRBJ1-4; TRBD1 matches at 8 bases. This CDR3 comprises 14 residues. V shed 7 bases, J shed 8 bases, and the junction held 9 bases outside the gene matches. The germline CDR1 and CDR2 sequences are MNHEY and SVGAGI. The CDR3 DNA reads as TGTGCCAGCAAATCCGGGACAGGTGAAGAAAAACTGTTTTTT. Amino acid sequence: CASKSGTGEEKLFF.

This chain joins TRBV5-1 and TRBJ2-1; D is unclear. V lost 2 bases to trimming and J lost 4 bases, with 10 bases between them. The CDR3 contains 14 residues. Germline V gene sequence: CDR1 SGHRS, CDR2 YFSETQ. The CDR3 here is CASSFPENYNEQFF. In nucleotides, the CDR3 is TGCGCCAGCAGCTTCCCAGAAAATTACAATGAGCAGTTCTTC.

The chain has TRBV4-3 and TRBJ1-5; the D is unclear. The CDR3 length is 15 residues. The germline CDR1 and CDR2 sequences are LGHNA and YSLEER. Trimming cost V 7 bases and J 4 bases, with 17 bases left between them. The CDR3 bases are TGCGCCAGCAATACCATCGGACGGGGAAATCAGCCCCAGCATTTT. The encoded protein is CASNTIGRGNQPQHF.

This clone was observed a few times. The chain uses TRBV4-1 and TRBJ2-1, with 11 bases matching TRBD2. This CDR3 has 16 amino acids. Looked up from germline, CDR1 is MGHRA and CDR2 is YSYEKL. V lost 1 base and J lost 9; bases outside the gene matches: 8. CDR3 amino acids: CASSQGRTSGWAEQFF. In DNA, the CDR3 is TGCGCCAGCAGCCAAGGGAGGACTAGCGGGTGGGCTGAGCAGTTCTTC.